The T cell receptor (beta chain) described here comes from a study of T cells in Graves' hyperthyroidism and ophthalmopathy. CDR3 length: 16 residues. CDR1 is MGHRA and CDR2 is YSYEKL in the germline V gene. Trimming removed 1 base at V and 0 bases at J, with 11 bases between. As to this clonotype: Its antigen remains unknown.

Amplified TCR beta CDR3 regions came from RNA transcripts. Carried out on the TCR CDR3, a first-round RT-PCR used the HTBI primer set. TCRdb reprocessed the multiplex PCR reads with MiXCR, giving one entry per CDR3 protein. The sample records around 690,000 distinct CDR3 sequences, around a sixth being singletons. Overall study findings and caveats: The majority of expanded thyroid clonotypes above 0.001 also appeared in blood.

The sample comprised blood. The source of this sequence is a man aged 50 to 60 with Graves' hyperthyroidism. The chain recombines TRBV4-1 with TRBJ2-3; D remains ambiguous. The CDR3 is CASSQVGRRSTDTQYF. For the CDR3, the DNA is TGCGCCAGCAGCCAAGTCGGCAGGCGTAGCACAGATACGCAGTATTTT.